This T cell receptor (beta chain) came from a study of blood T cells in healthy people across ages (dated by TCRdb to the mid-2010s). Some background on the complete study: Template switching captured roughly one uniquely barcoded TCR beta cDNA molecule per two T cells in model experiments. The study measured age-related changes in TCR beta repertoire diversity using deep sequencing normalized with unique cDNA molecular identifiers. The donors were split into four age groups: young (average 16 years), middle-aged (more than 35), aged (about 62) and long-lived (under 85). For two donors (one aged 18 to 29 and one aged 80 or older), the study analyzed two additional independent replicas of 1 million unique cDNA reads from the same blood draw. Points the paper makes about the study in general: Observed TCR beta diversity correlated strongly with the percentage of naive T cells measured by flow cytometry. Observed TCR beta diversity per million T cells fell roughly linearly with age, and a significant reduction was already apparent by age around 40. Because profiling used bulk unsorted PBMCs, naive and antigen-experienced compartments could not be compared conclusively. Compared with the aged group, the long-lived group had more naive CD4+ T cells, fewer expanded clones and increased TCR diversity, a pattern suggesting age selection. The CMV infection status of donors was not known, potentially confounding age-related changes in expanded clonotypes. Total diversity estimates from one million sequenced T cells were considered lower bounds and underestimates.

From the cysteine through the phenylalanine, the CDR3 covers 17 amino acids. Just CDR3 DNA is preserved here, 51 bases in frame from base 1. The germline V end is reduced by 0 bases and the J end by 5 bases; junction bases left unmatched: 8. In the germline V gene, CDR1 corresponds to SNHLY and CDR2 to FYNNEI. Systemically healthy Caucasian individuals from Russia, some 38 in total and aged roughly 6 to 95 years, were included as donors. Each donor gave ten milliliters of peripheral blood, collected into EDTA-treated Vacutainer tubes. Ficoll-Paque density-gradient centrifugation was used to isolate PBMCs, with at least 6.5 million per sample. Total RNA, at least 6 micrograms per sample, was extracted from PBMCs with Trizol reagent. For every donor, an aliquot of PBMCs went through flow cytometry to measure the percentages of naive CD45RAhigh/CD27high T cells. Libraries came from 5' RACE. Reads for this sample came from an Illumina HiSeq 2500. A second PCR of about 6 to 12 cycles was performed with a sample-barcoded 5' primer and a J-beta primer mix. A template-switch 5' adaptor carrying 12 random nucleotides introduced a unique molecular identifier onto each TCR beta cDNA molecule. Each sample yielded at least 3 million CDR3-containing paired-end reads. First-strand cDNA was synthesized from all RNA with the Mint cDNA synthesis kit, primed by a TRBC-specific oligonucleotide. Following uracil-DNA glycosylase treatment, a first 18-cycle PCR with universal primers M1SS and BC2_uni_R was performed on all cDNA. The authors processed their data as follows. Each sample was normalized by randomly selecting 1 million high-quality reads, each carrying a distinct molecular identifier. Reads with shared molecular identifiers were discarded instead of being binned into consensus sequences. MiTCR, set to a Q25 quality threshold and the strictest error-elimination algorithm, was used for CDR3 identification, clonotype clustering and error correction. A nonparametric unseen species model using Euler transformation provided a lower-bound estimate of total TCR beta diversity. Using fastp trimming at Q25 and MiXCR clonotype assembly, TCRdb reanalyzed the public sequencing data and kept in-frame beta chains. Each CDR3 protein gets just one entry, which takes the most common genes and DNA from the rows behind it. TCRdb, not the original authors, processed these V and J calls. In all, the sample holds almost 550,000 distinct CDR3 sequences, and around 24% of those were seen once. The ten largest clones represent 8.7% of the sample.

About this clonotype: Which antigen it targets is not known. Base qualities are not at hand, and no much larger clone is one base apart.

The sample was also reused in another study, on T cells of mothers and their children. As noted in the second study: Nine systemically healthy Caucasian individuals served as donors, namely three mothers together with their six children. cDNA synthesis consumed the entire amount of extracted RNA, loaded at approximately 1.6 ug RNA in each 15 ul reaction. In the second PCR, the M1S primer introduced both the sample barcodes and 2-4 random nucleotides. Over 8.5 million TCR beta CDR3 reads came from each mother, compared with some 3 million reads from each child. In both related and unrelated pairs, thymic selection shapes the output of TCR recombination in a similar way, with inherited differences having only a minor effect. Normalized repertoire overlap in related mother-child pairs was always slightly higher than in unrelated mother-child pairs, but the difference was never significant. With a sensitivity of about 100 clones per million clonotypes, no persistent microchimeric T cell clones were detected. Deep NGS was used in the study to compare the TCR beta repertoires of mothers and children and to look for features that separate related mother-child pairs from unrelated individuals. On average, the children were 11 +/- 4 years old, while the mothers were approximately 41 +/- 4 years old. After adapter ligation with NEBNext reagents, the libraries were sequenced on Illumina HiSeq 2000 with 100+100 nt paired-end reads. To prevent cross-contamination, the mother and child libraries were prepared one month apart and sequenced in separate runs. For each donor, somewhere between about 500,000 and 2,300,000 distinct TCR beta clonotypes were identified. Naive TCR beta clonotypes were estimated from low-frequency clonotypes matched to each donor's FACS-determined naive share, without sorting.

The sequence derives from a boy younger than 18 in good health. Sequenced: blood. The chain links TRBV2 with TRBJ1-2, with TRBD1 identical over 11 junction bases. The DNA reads TGTGCCAGCAGTGAAGCGCTAGGACAGGGGGCGCATTATGGCTACACCTTC. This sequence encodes CASSEALGQGAHYGYTF.